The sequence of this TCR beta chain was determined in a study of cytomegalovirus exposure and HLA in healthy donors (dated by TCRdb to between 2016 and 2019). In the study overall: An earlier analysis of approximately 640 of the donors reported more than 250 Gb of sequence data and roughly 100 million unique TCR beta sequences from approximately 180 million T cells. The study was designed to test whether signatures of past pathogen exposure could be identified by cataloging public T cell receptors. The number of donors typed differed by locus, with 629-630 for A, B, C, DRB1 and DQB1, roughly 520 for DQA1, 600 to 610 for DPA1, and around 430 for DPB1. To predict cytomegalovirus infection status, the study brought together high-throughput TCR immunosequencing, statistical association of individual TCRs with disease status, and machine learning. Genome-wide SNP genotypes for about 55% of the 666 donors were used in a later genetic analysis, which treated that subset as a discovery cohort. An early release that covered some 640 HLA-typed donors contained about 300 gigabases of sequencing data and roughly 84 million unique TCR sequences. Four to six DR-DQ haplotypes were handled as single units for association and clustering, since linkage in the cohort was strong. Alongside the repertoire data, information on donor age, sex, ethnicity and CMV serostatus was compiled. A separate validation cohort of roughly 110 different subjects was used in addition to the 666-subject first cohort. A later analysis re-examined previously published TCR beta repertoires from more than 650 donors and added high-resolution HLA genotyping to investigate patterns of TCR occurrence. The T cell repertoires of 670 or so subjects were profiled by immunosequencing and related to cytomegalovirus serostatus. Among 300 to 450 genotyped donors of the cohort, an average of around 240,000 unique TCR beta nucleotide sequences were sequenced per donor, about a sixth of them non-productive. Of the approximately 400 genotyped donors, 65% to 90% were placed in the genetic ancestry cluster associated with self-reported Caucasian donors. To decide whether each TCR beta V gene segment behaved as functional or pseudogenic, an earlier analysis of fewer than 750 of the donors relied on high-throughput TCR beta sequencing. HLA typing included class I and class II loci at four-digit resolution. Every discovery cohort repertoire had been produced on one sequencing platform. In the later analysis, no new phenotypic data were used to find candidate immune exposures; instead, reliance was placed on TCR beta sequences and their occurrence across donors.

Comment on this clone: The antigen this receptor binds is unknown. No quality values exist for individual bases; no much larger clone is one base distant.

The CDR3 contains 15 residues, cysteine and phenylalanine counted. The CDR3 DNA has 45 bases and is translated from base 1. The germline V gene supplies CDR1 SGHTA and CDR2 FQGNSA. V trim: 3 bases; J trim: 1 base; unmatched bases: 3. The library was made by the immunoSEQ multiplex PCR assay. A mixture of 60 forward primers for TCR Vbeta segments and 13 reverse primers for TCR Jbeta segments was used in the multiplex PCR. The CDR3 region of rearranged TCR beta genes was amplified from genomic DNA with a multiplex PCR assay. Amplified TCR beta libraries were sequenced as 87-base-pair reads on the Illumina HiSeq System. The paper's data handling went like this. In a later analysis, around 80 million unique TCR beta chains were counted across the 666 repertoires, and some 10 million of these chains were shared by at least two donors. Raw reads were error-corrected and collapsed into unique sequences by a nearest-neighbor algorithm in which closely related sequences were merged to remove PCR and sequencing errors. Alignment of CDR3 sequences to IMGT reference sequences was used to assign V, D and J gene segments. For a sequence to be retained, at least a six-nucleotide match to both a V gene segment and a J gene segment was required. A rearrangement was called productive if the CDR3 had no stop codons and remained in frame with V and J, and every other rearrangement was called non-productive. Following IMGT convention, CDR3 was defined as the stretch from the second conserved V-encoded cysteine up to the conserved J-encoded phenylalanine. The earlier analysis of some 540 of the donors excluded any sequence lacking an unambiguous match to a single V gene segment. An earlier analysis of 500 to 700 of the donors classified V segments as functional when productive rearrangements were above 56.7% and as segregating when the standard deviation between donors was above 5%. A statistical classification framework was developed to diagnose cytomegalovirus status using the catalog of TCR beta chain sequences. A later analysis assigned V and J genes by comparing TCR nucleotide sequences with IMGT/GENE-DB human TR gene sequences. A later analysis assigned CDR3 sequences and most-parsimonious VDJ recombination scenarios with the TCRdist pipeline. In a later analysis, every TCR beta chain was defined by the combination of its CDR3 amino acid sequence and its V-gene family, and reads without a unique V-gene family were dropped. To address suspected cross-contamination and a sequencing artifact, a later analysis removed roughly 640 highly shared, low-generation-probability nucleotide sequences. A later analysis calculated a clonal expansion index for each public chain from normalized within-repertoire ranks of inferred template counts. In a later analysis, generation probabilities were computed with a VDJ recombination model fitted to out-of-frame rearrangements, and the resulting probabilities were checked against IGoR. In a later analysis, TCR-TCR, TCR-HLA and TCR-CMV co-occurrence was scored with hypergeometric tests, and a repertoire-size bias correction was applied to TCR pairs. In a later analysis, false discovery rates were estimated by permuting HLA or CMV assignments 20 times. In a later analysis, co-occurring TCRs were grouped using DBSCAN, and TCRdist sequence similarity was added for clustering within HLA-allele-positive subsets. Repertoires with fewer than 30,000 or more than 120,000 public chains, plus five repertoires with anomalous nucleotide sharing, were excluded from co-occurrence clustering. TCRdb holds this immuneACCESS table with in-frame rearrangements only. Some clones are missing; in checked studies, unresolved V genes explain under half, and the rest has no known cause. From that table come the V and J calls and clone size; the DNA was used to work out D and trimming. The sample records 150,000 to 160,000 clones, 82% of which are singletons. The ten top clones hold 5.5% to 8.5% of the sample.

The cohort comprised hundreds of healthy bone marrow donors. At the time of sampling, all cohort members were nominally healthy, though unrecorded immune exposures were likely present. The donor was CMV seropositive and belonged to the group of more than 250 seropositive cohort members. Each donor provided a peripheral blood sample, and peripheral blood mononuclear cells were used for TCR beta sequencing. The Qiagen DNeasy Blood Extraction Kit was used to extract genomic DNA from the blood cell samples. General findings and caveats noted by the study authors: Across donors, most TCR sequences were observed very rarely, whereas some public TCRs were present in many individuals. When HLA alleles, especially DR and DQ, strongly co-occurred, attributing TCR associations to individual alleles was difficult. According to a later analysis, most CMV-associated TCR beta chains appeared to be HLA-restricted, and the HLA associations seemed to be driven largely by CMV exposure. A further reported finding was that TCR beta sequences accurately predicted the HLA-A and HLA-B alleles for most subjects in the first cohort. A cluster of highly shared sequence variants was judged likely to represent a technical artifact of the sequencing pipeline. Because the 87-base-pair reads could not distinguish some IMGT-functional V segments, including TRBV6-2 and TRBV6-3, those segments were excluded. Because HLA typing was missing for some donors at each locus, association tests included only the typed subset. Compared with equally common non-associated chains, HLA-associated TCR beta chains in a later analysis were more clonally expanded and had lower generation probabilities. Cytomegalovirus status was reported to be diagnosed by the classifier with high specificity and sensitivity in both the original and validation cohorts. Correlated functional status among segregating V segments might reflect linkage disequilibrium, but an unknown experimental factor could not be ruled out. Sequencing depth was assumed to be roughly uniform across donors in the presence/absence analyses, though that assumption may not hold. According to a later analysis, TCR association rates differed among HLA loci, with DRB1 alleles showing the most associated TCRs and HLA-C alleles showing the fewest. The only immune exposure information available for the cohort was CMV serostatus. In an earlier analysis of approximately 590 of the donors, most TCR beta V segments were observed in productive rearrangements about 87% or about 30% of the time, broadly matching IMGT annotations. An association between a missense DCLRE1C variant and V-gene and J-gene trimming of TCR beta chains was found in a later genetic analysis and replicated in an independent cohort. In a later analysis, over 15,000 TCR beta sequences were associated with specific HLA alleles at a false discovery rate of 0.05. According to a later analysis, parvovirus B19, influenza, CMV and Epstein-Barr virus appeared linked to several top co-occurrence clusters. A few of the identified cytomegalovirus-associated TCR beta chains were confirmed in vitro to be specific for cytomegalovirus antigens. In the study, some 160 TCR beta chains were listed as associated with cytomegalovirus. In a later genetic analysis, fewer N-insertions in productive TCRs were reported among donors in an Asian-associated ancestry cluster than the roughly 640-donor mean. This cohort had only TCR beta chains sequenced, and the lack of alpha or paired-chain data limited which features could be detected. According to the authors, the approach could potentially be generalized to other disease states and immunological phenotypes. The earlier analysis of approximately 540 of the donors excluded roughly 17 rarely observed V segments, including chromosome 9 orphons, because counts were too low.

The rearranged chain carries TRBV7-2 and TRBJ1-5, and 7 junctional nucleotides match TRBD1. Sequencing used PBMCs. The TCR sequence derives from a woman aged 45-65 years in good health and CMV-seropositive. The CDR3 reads CASSLATGSNQPQHF. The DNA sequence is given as TGTGCCAGCAGCTTGGCGACAGGGAGCAATCAGCCCCAGCATTTT. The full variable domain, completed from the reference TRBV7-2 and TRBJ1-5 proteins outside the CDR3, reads GAGVSQSPSNKVTEKGKDVELRCDPISGHTALYWYRQSLGQGLEFLIYFQGNSAPDKSGLPSDRFSAERTGGSVSTLTIQRTQQEDSAVYLCASSLATGSNQPQHFGDGTRLSIL.